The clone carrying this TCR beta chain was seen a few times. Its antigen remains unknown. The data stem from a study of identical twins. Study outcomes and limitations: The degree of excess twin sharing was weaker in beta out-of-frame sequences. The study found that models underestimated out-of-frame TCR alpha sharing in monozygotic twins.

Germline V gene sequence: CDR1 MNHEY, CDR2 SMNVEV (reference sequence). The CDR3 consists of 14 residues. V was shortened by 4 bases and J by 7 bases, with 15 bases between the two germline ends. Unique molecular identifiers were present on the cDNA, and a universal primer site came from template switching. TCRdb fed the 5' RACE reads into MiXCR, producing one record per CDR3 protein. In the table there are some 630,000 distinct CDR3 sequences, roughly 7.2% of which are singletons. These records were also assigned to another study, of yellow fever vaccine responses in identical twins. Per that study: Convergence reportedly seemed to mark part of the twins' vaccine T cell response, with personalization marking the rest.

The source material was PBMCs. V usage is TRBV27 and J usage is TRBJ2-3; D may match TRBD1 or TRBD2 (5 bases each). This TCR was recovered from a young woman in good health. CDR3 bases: TGTGCCAGCAGTTCCGGGCGAGGGGCGCATACGCAGTATTTT. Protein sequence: CASSSGRGAHTQYF.